This T cell receptor beta chain was identified in a study of shared clonotypes between healthy human individuals. Study information: There were three CD4 naive, three CD4 memory, two CD8 naive and one CD8 memory plates per donor. Study conclusions and caveats: Represented diversity (both genetic and exposure-history) was limited by the small number of donors. Rarefaction analysis demonstrated incomplete sorted-subset sequencing notwithstanding large depth.

Donors included only healthy HIV-negative adults lacking recent acute infections or vaccinations. The table came from immunoSEQ multiplex PCR; TCRdb's copy has only in-frame clones and leaves some out. The sample yields under 2.5 million clones, approximately 90% seen once. This CDR3 has 15 amino acids. From germline, CDR1 is SEHNR and CDR2 FQNEAQ (reference sequence). V lost 5 bases, J lost 2 bases, and 13 bases lay in between. As to this clone: Its specificity is not known.

Input material: naive CD4+ T cells from PBMCs. Subset in this sample: CD45RA+ positively selected. This chain links TRBV7-9 with TRBJ2-1; TRBD1 might be the D (6 bases). The receptor was isolated from a man aged 18 to 30 in good health. Some clones in this sample may be carry-over from other donors' samples. The chain's CDR3 is CASSRTGTTYNEQFF. The CDR3 bases are TGTGCCAGCAGCCGAACCGGGACAACCTACAATGAGCAGTTCTTC.